What follows are 15 T cell receptor beta chains derived from one specimen sequenced in a study of technical replicates of blood from a handful of donors. Some clones are missing from TCRdb's copy, which holds only in-frame ones; the method was immunoSEQ multiplex PCR. The sample has about 18,000 clones; 82% are singletons. The sample comprised PBMCs. The receptors stem from a human donor in good health. Some clones in this sample may be carry-over from other donors' samples.

This sequence joins TRBV4-1 and TRBJ2-1; 7 bases align to TRBD2. The CDR3 extends over 13 amino acids. Unmatched junction bases numbered 1, after V lost 0 bases and J lost 8 bases. The germline V gene has CDR1 MGHRA and CDR2 YSYEKL. This CDR3 reads CASSQDGGYEQFF. The CDR3 DNA is TGCGCCAGCAGCCAAGACGGGGGGTATGAGCAGTTCTTC.

This chain connects TRBV9 to TRBJ2-3; the D gene is possibly TRBD2 (5 bases). Germline assignment: CDR1 SGDLS and CDR2 YYNGEE. This CDR3 is 16 amino acids long. V was pared by 0 bases and J by 5 bases, with 16 bases between. CDR3 nucleotides: TGTGCCAGCAGCGTAGCCTTTGCGGGCGCGGGAGATACGCAGTATTTT. Its translation is CASSVAFAGAGDTQYF.

This rearrangement joins TRBV7-9 to TRBJ2-1, with TRBD1 matching over 7 bases. Germline V gene sequence: CDR1 SEHNR, CDR2 FQNEAQ (reference sequence). CDR3 length: 17 residues. V shed 4 bases, J shed 6 bases, and the junction held 15 bases outside the gene matches. The CDR3 region is CASSSHLDREHFNEQFF. Written as DNA, the CDR3 is TGTGCCAGCAGCTCCCACCTCGACAGGGAGCACTTCAATGAGCAGTTCTTC.

V is TRBV21-1 and J is TRBJ1-1; the D segment call TRBD1 is taken from the table without a DNA check. TRBV21-1 is described as a pseudogene. The CDR3 spans 14 residues. The CDR3 protein is CASSARQGFTEAFF. The DNA of the CDR3 is TGTGCCAGCAGCGCGCGACAGGGTTTCACTGAAGCTTTCTTT.

This chain uses TRBV21-1 with TRBJ2-3; the D call of TRBD2 is as the table states it, not checked on the DNA. TRBV21-1 is a documented pseudogene. The CDR3 sequence is 16 residues long. The CDR3 sequence is CASSKNGGRCTDTQYF. For the CDR3, the DNA is TGTGCCAGCAGCAAAAATGGCGGGAGATGCACAGATACGCAGTATTTT.

The V and J genes are TRBV28 and TRBJ1-2, with a weak D call TRBD1 (5 bases). Trimming removed 2 bases from V and 8 bases from J, with 9 bases in between. The germline V gene encodes CDR1 MDHEN and CDR2 SYDVKM. CDR3 length equals 12 residues. The CDR3: CASSLAGYGYTF. The CDR3 DNA reads as TGTGCCAGCAGTTTAGCAGGGTACGGCTACACCTTC.

This clone was picked up one time. The J gene is TRBJ2-6, the V gene TRBV30; D may be TRBD1 (6 bases). The CDR3 consists of 17 residues. The germline V gene has CDR1 GTSNPN and CDR2 SVGIG (reference sequence). Trimming left V 3 bases short and J 4 bases short, with 19 bases between. Here the CDR3 DNA reads TGTGCCTGGAGCTCAGACCGGACAGCCTTAGGGGCCAACGTCCTGACTTTC. The encoded protein is CAWSSDRTALGANVLTF.

The rearrangement joins TRBV19 to TRBJ1-1; a possible D gene is TRBD1 (6 bases). The V gene's germline CDR1 is LNHDA and CDR2 SQIVND (reference sequence). V shed 5 bases and J shed 7 bases, with 17 bases lying between them. The CDR3 is 14 residues long. CDR3 sequence (DNA): TGTGCCAGTAGTCAAAGGGGGGGGGCCGATGAAGCTTTCTTT. This codes for CASSQRGGADEAFF.

This clone has just a few counts. The chain joins TRBV18 to TRBJ1-1; TRBD1 might be the D (6 bases). Trimming removed 1 base at V and 0 bases at J, with 6 bases between. Per the germline V gene, CDR1 is KGHSH and CDR2 is LQKENI. The CDR3 runs to 14 residues. Written as DNA, the CDR3 is TGTGCCAGCTCACCACAGGGGGTGAACACTGAAGCTTTCTTT. This gives the protein CASSPQGVNTEAFF.

This rearrangement joins TRBV7-9 to TRBJ2-2; the match to TRBD2 covers 12 bases. V was clipped by 5 bases and J by 2 bases; unmatched bases: 3. In germline, CDR1 is SEHNR, CDR2 FQNEAQ (reference sequence). The length of the CDR3 is 16 residues. The CDR3: CASSGTSGPNTGELFF. The CDR3 coding sequence is TGTGCCAGCAGCGGGACTAGCGGGCCAAACACCGGGGAGCTGTTTTTT. The entire variable domain, with the rest obtained from reference TRBV7-9 and TRBJ2-2, is as follows: DTGVSQNPRHKITKRGQNVTFRCDPISEHNRLYWYRQTLGQGPEFLTYFQNEAQLEKSRLLSDRFSAERPKGSFSTLEIQRTEQGDSAMYLCASSGTSGPNTGELFFGEGSRLTVL.

The chain couples TRBV2 to TRBJ2-7; the D gene is possibly TRBD1 (6 bases). Per germline, CDR1 SNHLY and CDR2 FYNNEI. V was shortened by 0 bases and J by 0 bases, with 18 bases between the two germline ends. This CDR3 has 18 residues. CDR3 DNA sequence: TGTGCCAGCAGTGAAGCGCTTTTGTGGCCACAGGGCTCCTACGAGCAGTACTTC. Translating gives CASSEALLWPQGSYEQYF.

This clone is deemed medium-sized. The rearrangement uses TRBV6-5 and TRBJ2-7; 10 nucleotides align to TRBD2. From germline, CDR1 is MNHEY and CDR2 SVGAGI. The CDR3 loop spans 14 amino acids. The ends lost 8 bases at V and 6 bases at J; junction bases unmatched: 10. CDR3 DNA sequence: TGTGCCAGCGGACATAGCGGGGGGCTCGGCGAGCAGTACTTC. It specifies CASGHSGGLGEQYF.

The chain couples TRBV6-1 to TRBJ2-5; D remains unclear. Trimming stripped 5 bases from V and 6 bases from J, with 7 bases between. CDR3 length: 11 residues. CDR1 is MNHNS and CDR2 is SASEGT in the germline V gene. The CDR3: CASSFTQTQYF. DNA of the CDR3: TGTGCCAGCAGTTTTACTCAGACCCAGTACTTC.

The chain employs TRBV28 and TRBJ1-2; 11 bases line up with TRBD1. Unmatched junction bases numbered 7, after V lost 6 bases and J lost 7 bases. Germline V gives CDR1 MDHEN, CDR2 SYDVKM. This CDR3 region has 14 residues. The CDR3 coding sequence is TGTGCCAGCAGGATCGGACAGGGGGCCGGTGGCTACACCTTC. This sequence encodes CASRIGQGAGGYTF.

The chain recombines TRBV5-5 with TRBJ2-5, with D maybe TRBD1 (6 bases). V dropped 8 bases and J dropped 1 base, with 12 bases sitting between them. Germline loops: CDR1 SGHKS, CDR2 YYEKEE (reference sequence). The CDR3 totals 13 residues. Here the CDR3 reads CASLGQPQETQYF. CDR3 in DNA: TGTGCCAGTCTCGGACAGCCCCAAGAGACCCAGTACTTC. The full variable domain, rest sourced from reference TRBV5-5 and TRBJ2-5, is DAGVTQSPTHLIKTRGQQVTLRCSPISGHKSVSWYQQVLGQGPQFIFQYYEKEERGRGNFPDRFSARQFPNYSSELNVNALLLGDSALYLCASLGQPQETQYFGPGTRLLVL.